The 31 T cell receptor beta chains below were found in one sample sequenced in a study of naive and memory T cell subsets (dated by TCRdb to the late 2010s). Sample treatment or condition, as interpreted from the label and publication: skin biopsy from PPD injection site in Mantoux-positive individual. Using 3' ligation of a UMI-containing oligonucleotide to TCR cDNA, the study laid out a robust and sensitive protocol to amplify, sequence and analyze TCRs. Receptors were amplified or captured by UMI-ligation and nested PCR. The listed sequencing device is Illumina MiSeq. The ligated cDNA was amplified by four rounds of PCR, in which nested alpha and beta constant region primers were used together with the SP2 primer. Using fastp at Q25 and MiXCR, TCRdb reprocessed the public reads and kept productive beta chains. Records with the same CDR3 protein are collapsed into one entry carrying the most frequent genes and DNA. Recorded for this sample are tens of thousands of distinct CDR3 sequences; about 11% of them occurred a single time. The top ten constitute 3.5% to 5% of the sample.

The sample was skin, taken from a tuberculin skin test site. The receptors originated from an adult in good health.

V usage is TRBV5-1 and J usage is TRBJ1-2, with 10 nucleotides matching TRBD1. This CDR3 spans 14 amino acids. Germline-derived CDR1 and CDR2 are SGHRS and YFSETQ. With 3 bases clipped from V and 8 bases from J, the junction kept 7 bases outside the gene matches. In nucleotides, the CDR3 is TGCGCCAGCAGCTCCCCCGGGACAGGGGACGGCTACACCTTC. It yields the protein CASSSPGTGDGYTF.

This clonotype has more than one count but fewer than ten. The V call is TRBV5-1, the J call TRBJ1-1; the D is unclear. V was pared by 4 bases and J by 5 bases, with 21 bases between. Germline CDR1 is SGHRS and CDR2 is YFSETQ. The CDR3 runs 16 residues. The CDR3 spells CASSGDFPPTITEAFF. In DNA, the CDR3 is TGCGCCAGCAGCGGCGATTTCCCTCCTACGATTACTGAAGCTTTCTTT.

This clonotype was seen only a few times. This chain joins TRBV2 and TRBJ2-1; 14 positions agree with TRBD2. Germline CDR1 and CDR2: SNHLY and FYNNEI. CDR3 length: 17 amino acids. Trimming cost V 1 base and J 7 bases; bases outside gene matches: 6. The CDR3 here is CASSEGTSGRQRNEQFF. CDR3 nucleotide sequence: TGTGCCAGCAGTGAAGGGACTAGCGGGAGGCAACGGAATGAGCAGTTCTTC.

This clonotype occurred a few times. This chain uses TRBV7-2 with TRBJ2-3; the match to TRBD2 covers 13 bases. The J segment lost 6 bases and the V segment lost 5 bases, leaving 5 bases of the junction unmatched. This CDR3 is built from 15 residues. Germline-derived CDR1 and CDR2 are SGHTA and FQGNSA. CDR3 amino acids: CASSTLAGGRDTQYF. In nucleotides, the CDR3 is TGTGCCAGCAGCACACTAGCGGGGGGGCGGGATACGCAGTATTTT.

The table lists this clonotype with many counts. The chain couples TRBV29-1 to TRBJ2-3; the match to TRBD1 covers 9 bases. Germline lookup yields CDR1 SQVTM and CDR2 ANQGSEA. V trimming: 0 bases; J trimming: 4 bases; junction bases outside the gene matches: 8. CDR3 length equals 16 residues. The CDR3 spells CSVEDRRTGAPDTQYF. CDR3 DNA: TGCAGCGTTGAAGATCGAAGGACAGGGGCCCCAGATACGCAGTATTTT.

This clonotype occurred many times. This chain connects TRBV27 to TRBJ2-1, with TRBD2 matching 9 bases. J was trimmed by 13 bases and V by 3 bases; bases with no gene match: 7. The germline CDR1 and CDR2 sequences are MNHEY and SMNVEV (reference sequence). This CDR3 has 13 residues. CDR3 amino acids: CASSFPTSGAQFF. In nucleotides, the CDR3 is TGTGCCAGCAGTTTTCCGACTAGCGGTGCTCAGTTCTTC.

The sample holds a few counts of this clonotype. The chain couples TRBV21-1 to TRBJ1-5. TRBV21-1 is labeled a pseudogene. This CDR3 is built from 15 residues. The chain's CDR3 is CASSKVEKANQPQHF. The CDR3 DNA is TGTGCCAGCAGCAAAGTGGAGAAAGCCAATCAGCCCCAGCATTTT.

This clonotype has ten or more counts. V is TRBV7-2 and J is TRBJ1-1; no reliable D call. Germline-derived CDR1 and CDR2 are SGHTA and FQGNSA. This CDR3 region has 14 residues. Trimming pared 3 bases from V and 3 bases from J, leaving 11 bases between. In DNA form, the CDR3 reads TGTGCCAGCAGCTTTAGGATAACGGACACTGAAGCTTTCTTT. Residues: CASSFRITDTEAFF. Full variable domain (rest looked up from reference TRBV7-2 and TRBJ1-1): GAGVSQSPSNKVTEKGKDVELRCDPISGHTALYWYRQSLGQGLEFLIYFQGNSAPDKSGLPSDRFSAERTGGSVSTLTIQRTQQEDSAVYLCASSFRITDTEAFFGQGTRLTVV.

This clonotype was recorded a few times. This chain connects TRBV2 to TRBJ2-2, with TRBD2 matching over 7 bases. The J segment lost 7 bases and the V segment lost 1 base, leaving 3 bases of the junction unmatched. CDR1 SNHLY and CDR2 FYNNEI come from the germline V gene. The CDR3 is 14 residues long. The CDR3 nucleotides read TGTGCCAGCAGTGAAGGCGGGGGAGGCGGGGAGCTGTTTTTT. This translates into CASSEGGGGGELFF.

Worth noting for this clonotype: Possible read error: a much larger clone is one base away. The chain joins TRBV2 to TRBJ2-1; 11 nucleotides line up with TRBD2. The CDR3 is 15 amino acids. The germline gives CDR1 SNHLY, CDR2 FYNNEI. The CDR3 here is CTSSSLAGAYNEQFF. In DNA, the CDR3 is TGTACCAGCAGTTCACTAGCGGGAGCCTACAATGAGCAGTTCTTC.

This clonotype was observed many times. The V gene is TRBV6-2 or TRBV6-3, the J gene TRBJ2-7, with D perhaps TRBD1 (5 bases). Per the germline V gene, CDR1 is MNHEY and CDR2 is SVGEGT. The ends were cut back, 0 bases at V and 0 bases at J, with 9 bases in the middle. The CDR3 consists of 15 residues. CDR3: CASSYSTDNSYEQYF. CDR3 DNA sequence: TGTGCCAGCAGTTACTCTACGGACAACTCCTACGAGCAGTACTTC.

By its share, this clonotype is large. V gene TRBV29-1 combines with J gene TRBJ2-5; 8 nucleotides line up with TRBD1. Germline V gives CDR1 SQVTM, CDR2 ANQGSEA. This CDR3 spans 13 amino acids. With 5 bases clipped from V and 6 bases from J, the junction kept 8 bases outside the gene matches. CDR3 DNA: TGCAGCGTTCAACGGACAGGGCCAAAGACCCAGTACTTC. It yields the protein CSVQRTGPKTQYF.

The V call is TRBV12-3 or TRBV12-4, the J call TRBJ2-5, with a weak D call TRBD2 (6 bases). Deletions cut 3 bases from V and 5 bases from J, with 10 bases between. The CDR3 length is 13 residues. The DNA of the CDR3 is TGTGCCAGCAGTTTGACTAGATGGGAGACCCAGTACTTC. This sequence encodes CASSLTRWETQYF.

This clonotype was detected a few times. The genes are TRBV20-1 and TRBJ2-3, with TRBD2 matching over 13 bases. From germline, CDR1 is DFQATT and CDR2 SNEGSKA (reference sequence). The CDR3 runs 16 residues. After removal of 6 bases from V and 5 bases from J, the junction contained 11 bases not matched to a gene. For the CDR3, the DNA is TGCAGTGCCCAAGGACTAGCGGGGGCCTTCCAAGATACGCAGTATTTT. It translates to CSAQGLAGAFQDTQYF.

The table lists this clonotype with many counts. This chain links TRBV12-3 or TRBV12-4 with TRBJ1-1; no clear D. V lost 6 bases to trimming and J lost 0 bases, with 14 bases between them. The CDR3 loop spans 15 amino acids. CDR3 DNA: TGTGCCAGCAGCTGGATCAGCTCCATGAACACTGAAGCTTTCTTT. Translated: CASSWISSMNTEAFF.

In its sample, this clonotype was seen many times. V usage is TRBV20-1 and J usage is TRBJ2-3; 7 bases line up with TRBD1. The V segment lost 6 bases and the J segment 4 bases; nucleotides outside the gene matches: 13. The CDR3 contains 15 residues. Per the germline V gene, CDR1 is DFQATT and CDR2 is SNEGSKA (reference sequence). The CDR3 sequence: CSAILTGSLADTQYF. The DNA of the CDR3 is TGCAGTGCCATCCTGACAGGGAGTCTTGCAGATACGCAGTATTTT.

In its sample, this clonotype was seen many times. The chain carries TRBV28 and TRBJ1-1, with TRBD1 matching 9 bases. Trimming cost V 5 bases and J 5 bases; bases outside gene matches: 3. The CDR3 extends over 13 amino acids. Germline loops: CDR1 MDHEN, CDR2 SYDVKM. CDR3 loop: CASSPGQGTEAFF. The CDR3, as DNA: TGTGCCAGCAGTCCGGGACAGGGTACTGAAGCTTTCTTT.

J is TRBJ2-7 and V is TRBV6-5; D gene uncertain. CDR1 is MNHEY and CDR2 is SVGAGI in the germline V gene. The CDR3 loop spans 11 amino acids. Trimming took off 0 bases at V and 9 bases at J, with 6 bases between the two ends. The CDR3 region has the DNA TGTGCCAGCAGTTACTCCTATCGGCAGTACTTC. It yields the protein CASSYSYRQYF.

This clonotype was seen only a few times. A much larger clonotype is one base distant, so this may be a read error. The genes are TRBV29-1 and TRBJ1-2; 8 bases fit TRBD1. Per the germline V gene, CDR1 is SQVTM and CDR2 is ANQGSEA. The CDR3 runs to 13 residues. As DNA, the CDR3 is TGCAGCGTTGAAGGGACAGGGAGTTATGGCGACACCTTC. Translating it yields CSVEGTGSYGDTF.

This clonotype appeared many times. The chain couples TRBV6-6 to TRBJ2-3, with D possibly TRBD2 on 5 matching bases. This CDR3 spans 15 amino acids. The germline V and J ends were trimmed by 4 bases and 4 bases, with 15 bases remaining between them. Germline V gene lookup returns CDR1 MNHNY and CDR2 SVGAGI (reference sequence). CDR3 sequence reads: CASSLKPEASDTQYF. Written as DNA, the CDR3 is TGTGCCAGCAGTTTGAAGCCGGAGGCATCAGATACGCAGTATTTT.

This clonotype has ten or more counts. The V gene is TRBV9, the J gene TRBJ2-3, with TRBD2 identical over 7 bases. Per germline, CDR1 SGDLS and CDR2 YYNGEE. This CDR3 region has 14 residues. Germline trimming cut 2 bases from V and 4 bases from J; bases unmatched to any gene: 4. CDR3 DNA sequence: TGTGCCAGCAGCGTCGAGCGGGGCCCAGATACGCAGTATTTT. This codes for CASSVERGPDTQYF.

This clonotype came up a few times. The chain recombines TRBV30 with TRBJ2-3; 10 nucleotides agree with TRBD2. Germline V gene data show CDR1 as GTSNPN and CDR2 as SVGIG (reference sequence). The CDR3 spans 18 residues. After removal of 3 bases from V and 0 bases from J, the junction contained 12 bases not matched to a gene. Written as DNA, the CDR3 is TGTGCCTGGAGCGAGGGGCTAGCGGGAGTCCAAAGCACAGATACGCAGTATTTT. Amino acids: CAWSEGLAGVQSTDTQYF.

This clonotype was seen a handful of times. Germline is not matched at one junction end, which may reflect a read error. V is TRBV20-1 and J is TRBJ2-7; 12 bases are a match to TRBD2. In germline, CDR1 is DFQATT, CDR2 SNEGSKA (reference sequence). This CDR3 spans 16 amino acids. CDR3 DNA: TGCAGTGCTAGAGTACCTAGCGGGGGGGCCTCCAACGAGCAGTACTTC. It codes for CSARVPSGGASNEQYF.

This chain connects TRBV7-9 to TRBJ2-6, with 9 positions matching TRBD2. The CDR3 is made up of 17 amino acids. Per the germline V gene, CDR1 is SEHNR and CDR2 is FQNEAQ (reference sequence). J lost 1 base, V lost 11 bases, and 12 bases had no gene match. CDR3 sequence: CAAFRGSGRSGANVLTF. CDR3 bases: TGTGCCGCCTTTAGGGGTAGCGGGAGATCTGGGGCCAACGTCCTGACTTTC.

There are a few counts of this clonotype. This chain links TRBV19 with TRBJ1-1; no firm D call. The CDR3 sequence is 15 residues long. V lost 7 bases, J lost 5 bases, and 20 bases lay in between. Per the germline V gene, CDR1 is LNHDA and CDR2 is SQIVND (reference sequence). This chain's CDR3 is CASTNRRAVGTEAFF. CDR3 coding DNA: TGTGCCAGTACCAATCGGAGAGCGGTAGGGACTGAAGCTTTCTTT.

This clonotype was counted between two and nine times. The J gene is TRBJ1-1, the V gene TRBV30; D is ambiguous. The CDR3 consists of 13 residues. In germline, CDR1 is GTSNPN, CDR2 SVGIG (reference sequence). Trimming left V 6 bases short and J 1 base short, with 12 bases between. The CDR3 nucleotides read TGTGCCTGCCTAAGGGAGGGGAACACTGAAGCTTTCTTT. Protein: CACLREGNTEAFF.

This clonotype is medium-sized in the sample. The chain links TRBV29-1 to TRBJ2-3; D is possibly TRBD2 (6 bases). V was shortened by 4 bases and J by 10 bases, with 24 bases between the two germline ends. Germline V lookup: CDR1 SQVTM, CDR2 ANQGSEA. CDR3 length: 15 amino acids. The CDR3 coding sequence is TGCAGCGTTGTATCAGGGACTCAGTTCGTGTTGGCGCAGTATTTT. Translating gives CSVVSGTQFVLAQYF.

This clonotype has only a few counts. The rearrangement uses TRBV12-3 or TRBV12-4 and TRBJ1-1; no firm D call. The CDR3 totals 12 residues. Trimming pared 4 bases from V and 3 bases from J, leaving 6 bases between. CDR3 protein: CASSSGYTEAFF. The CDR3 coding sequence is TGTGCCAGCAGTTCCGGATACACTGAAGCTTTCTTT.

This clonotype was detected ten times or more. This chain connects TRBV20-1 to TRBJ2-1; D uncertain. Germline CDR1 is DFQATT and CDR2 is SNEGSKA (reference sequence). The CDR3 consists of 12 residues. V lost 3 bases, J lost 5 bases, and 8 bases lay in between. CDR3 nucleotides: TGCAGTGCTAGCCGAAACGACAATGAGCAGTTCTTC. It specifies CSASRNDNEQFF.

This clonotype has only a few counts. This rearrangement joins TRBV9 to TRBJ2-7, with D perhaps TRBD1 or TRBD2 (5 bases each). The CDR3 covers 14 residues. V was cut by 3 bases and J by 5 bases, with 15 bases left in between. CDR1 and CDR2 from the germline V gene are SGDLS and YYNGEE. The CDR3 protein is CASSGGPVQNEQYF. In DNA form, the CDR3 reads TGTGCCAGCAGCGGGGGACCAGTACAGAACGAGCAGTACTTC.

This clonotype occurred many times. CDR3 sequence reads: CASSLSRGGTEAFF. CDR3 in DNA: TGTGCCAGCTCACTGTCCAGGGGAGGCACTGAAGCTTTCTTT. The rearrangement links TRBV18 to TRBJ1-1; D perhaps matches TRBD1 (6 bases). Between the trimmed V and J ends, which lost 4 bases and 4 bases, there was a span of 13 bases. Germline V CDR1 and CDR2: KGHSH, LQKENI. This CDR3 spans 14 amino acids.